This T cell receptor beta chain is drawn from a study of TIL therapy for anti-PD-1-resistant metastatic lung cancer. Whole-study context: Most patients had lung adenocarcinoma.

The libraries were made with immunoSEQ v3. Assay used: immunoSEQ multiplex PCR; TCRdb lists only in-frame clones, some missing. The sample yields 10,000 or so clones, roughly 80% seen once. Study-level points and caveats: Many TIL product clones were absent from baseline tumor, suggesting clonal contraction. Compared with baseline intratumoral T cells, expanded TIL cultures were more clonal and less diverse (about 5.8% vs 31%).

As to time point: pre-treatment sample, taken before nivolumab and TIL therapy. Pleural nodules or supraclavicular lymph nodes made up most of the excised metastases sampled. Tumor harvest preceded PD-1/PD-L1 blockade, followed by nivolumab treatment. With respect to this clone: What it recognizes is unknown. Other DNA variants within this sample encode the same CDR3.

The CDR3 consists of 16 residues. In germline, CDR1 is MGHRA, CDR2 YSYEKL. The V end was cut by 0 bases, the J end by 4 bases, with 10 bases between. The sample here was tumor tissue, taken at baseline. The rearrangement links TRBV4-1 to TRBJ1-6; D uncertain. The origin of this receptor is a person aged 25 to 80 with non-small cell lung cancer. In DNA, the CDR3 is TGCGCCAGCAGCCAAGAGTACAGCAGATATAATTCACCCCTCCACTTT. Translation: CASSQEYSRYNSPLHF.